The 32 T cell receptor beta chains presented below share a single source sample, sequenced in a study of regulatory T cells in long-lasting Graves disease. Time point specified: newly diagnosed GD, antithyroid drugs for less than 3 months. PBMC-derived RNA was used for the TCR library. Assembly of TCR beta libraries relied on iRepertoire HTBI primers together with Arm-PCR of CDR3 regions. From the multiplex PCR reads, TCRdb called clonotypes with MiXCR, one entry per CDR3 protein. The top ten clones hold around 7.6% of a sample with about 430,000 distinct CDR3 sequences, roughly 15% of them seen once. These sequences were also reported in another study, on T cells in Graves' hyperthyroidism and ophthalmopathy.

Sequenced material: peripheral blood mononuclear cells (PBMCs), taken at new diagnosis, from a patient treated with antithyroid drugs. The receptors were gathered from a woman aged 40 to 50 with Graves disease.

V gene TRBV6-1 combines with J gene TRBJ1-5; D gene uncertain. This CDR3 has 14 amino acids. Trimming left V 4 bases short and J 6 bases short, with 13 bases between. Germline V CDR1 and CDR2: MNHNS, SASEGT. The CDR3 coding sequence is TGTGCCAGCAGTGTACTGGAAACTGGTCAGCCCCAGCATTTT. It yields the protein CASSVLETGQPQHF.

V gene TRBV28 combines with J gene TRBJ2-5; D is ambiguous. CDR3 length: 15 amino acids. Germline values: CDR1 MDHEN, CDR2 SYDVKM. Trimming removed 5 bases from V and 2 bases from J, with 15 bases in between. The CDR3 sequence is CASSPANLIQETQYF. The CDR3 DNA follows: TGTGCCAGCAGTCCTGCCAACCTCATACAAGAGACCCAGTACTTC.

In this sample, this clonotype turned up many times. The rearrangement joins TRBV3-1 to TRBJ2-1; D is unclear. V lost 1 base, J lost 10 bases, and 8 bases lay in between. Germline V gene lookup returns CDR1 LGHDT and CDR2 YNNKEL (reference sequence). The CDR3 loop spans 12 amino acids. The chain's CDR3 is CASSQVSGEQFF. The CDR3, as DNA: TGTGCCAGCAGCCAAGTTAGTGGGGAGCAGTTCTTC.

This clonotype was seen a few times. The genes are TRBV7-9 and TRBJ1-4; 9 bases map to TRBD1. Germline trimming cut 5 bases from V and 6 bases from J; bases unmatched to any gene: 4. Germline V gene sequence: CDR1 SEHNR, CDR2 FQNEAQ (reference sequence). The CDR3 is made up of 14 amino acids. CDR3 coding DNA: TGTGCCAGCAGCCTCGGGACAGGGTATGAAAAACTGTTTTTT. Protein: CASSLGTGYEKLFF.

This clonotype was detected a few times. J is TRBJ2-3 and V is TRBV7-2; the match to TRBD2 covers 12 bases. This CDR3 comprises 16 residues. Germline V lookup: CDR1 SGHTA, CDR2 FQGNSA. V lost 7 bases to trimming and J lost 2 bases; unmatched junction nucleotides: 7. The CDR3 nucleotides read TGTGCCAGCAACCACCTAGCGGGAGGGCCCACAGATACGCAGTATTTT. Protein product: CASNHLAGGPTDTQYF. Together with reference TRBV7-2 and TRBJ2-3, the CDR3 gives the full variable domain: GAGVSQSPSNKVTEKGKDVELRCDPISGHTALYWYRQSLGQGLEFLIYFQGNSAPDKSGLPSDRFSAERTGGSVSTLTIQRTQQEDSAVYLCASNHLAGGPTDTQYFGPGTRLTVL.

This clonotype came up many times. As DNA, the CDR3 is TGTGCCAGCAGTGACGGGACTAGCTTCGCAGATACGCAGTATTTT. As protein: CASSDGTSFADTQYF. The V call is TRBV2, the J call TRBJ2-3; 9 positions match TRBD2. Germline values: CDR1 SNHLY, CDR2 FYNNEI. With V trimmed by 3 bases and J by 4 bases, 5 bases remained unmatched. CDR3 length: 15 residues. Drawing the rest from reference TRBV2 and TRBJ2-3, the complete variable domain is EPEVTQTPSHQVTQMGQEVILRCVPISNHLYFYWYRQILGQKVEFLVSFYNNEISEKSEIFDDQFSVERPDGSNFTLKIRSTKLEDSAMYFCASSDGTSFADTQYFGPGTRLTVL.

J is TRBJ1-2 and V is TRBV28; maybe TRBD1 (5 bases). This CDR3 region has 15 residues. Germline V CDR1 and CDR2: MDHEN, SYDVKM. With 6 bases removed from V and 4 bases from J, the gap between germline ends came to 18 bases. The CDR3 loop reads CASSLGVAGLYGYTF. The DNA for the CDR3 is TGTGCCAGCAGCTTAGGGGTGGCAGGACTCTATGGCTACACCTTC.

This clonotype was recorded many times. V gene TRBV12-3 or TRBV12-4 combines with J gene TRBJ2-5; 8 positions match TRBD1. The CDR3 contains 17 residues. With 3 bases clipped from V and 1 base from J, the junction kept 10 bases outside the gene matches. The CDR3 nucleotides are TGTGCCAGCAGTTTTTTGATCGAGACAGGGGTCCAAGAGACCCAGTACTTC. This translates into CASSFLIETGVQETQYF.

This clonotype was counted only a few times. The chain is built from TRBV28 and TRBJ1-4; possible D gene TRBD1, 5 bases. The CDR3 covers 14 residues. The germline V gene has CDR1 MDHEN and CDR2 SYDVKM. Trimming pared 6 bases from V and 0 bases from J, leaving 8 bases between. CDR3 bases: TGTGCCAGCAGCCGGGACCCAACTAATGAAAAACTGTTTTTT. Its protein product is CASSRDPTNEKLFF.

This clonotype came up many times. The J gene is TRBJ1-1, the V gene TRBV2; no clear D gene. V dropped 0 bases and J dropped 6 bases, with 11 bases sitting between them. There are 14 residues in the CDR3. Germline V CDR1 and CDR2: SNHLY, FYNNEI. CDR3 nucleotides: TGTGCCAGCAGTGAAGCACGCGCGCGTTCTGAAGCTTTCTTT. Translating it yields CASSEARARSEAFF. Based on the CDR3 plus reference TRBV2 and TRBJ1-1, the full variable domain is EPEVTQTPSHQVTQMGQEVILRCVPISNHLYFYWYRQILGQKVEFLVSFYNNEISEKSEIFDDQFSVERPDGSNFTLKIRSTKLEDSAMYFCASSEARARSEAFFGQGTRLTVV.

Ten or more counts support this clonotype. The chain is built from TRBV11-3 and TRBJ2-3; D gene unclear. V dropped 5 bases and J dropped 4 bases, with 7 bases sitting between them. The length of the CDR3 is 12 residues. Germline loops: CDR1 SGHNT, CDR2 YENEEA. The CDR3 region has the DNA TGTGCCAGCAGCCACATGCCAGATACGCAGTATTTT. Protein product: CASSHMPDTQYF.

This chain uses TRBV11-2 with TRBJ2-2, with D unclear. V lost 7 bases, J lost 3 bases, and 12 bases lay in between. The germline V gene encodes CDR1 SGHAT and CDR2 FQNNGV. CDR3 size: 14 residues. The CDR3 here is CASISPTYTGELFF. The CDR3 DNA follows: TGTGCCAGCATCTCCCCTACATACACCGGGGAGCTGTTTTTT.

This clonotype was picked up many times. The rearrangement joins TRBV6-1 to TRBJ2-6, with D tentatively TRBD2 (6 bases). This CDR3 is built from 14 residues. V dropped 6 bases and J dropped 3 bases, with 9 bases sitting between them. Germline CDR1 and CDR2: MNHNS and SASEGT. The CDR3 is CASRGTVGANVLTF. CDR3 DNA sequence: TGTGCCAGCAGGGGGACTGTTGGGGCCAACGTCCTGACTTTC.

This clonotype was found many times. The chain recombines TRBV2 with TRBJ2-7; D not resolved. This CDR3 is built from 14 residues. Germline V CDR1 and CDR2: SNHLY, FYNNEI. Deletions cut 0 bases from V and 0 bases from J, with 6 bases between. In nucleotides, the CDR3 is TGTGCCAGCAGTGAAGCCATCAACTCCTACGAGCAGTACTTC. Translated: CASSEAINSYEQYF.

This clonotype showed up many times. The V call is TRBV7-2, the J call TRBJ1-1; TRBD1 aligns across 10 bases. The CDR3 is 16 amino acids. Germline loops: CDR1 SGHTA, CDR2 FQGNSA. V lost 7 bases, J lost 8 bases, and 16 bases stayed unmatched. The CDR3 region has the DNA TGTGCCAGCACCATAAGGACCGGGGACAGGGGCTCCGAAGCTTTCTTT. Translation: CASTIRTGDRGSEAFF.

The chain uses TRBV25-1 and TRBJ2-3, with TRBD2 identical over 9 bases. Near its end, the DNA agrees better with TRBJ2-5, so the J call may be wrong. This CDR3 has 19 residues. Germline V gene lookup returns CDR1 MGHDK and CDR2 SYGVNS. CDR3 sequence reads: CASSSRLGLASKTGETQYF. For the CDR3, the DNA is TGTGCCAGCAGTTCTCGTCTGGGACTAGCCTCTAAAACAGGAGAGACCCAGTACTTC.

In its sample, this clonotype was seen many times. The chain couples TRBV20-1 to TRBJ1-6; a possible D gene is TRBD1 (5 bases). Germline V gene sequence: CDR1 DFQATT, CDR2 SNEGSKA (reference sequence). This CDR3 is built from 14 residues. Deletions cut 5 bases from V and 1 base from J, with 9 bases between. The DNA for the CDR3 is TGCAGTGCTGGCGACAGTTCCTATAATTCACCCCTCCACTTT. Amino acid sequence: CSAGDSSYNSPLHF.

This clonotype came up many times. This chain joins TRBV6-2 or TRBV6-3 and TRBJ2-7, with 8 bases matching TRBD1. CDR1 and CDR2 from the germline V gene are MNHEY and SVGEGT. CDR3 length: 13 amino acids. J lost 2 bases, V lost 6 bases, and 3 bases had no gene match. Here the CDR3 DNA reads TGTGCCAGCAGGAGGACAGGGCCCTACGAGCAGTACTTC. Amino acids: CASRRTGPYEQYF.

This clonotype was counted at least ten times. Here the CDR3 reads CASSFTQYEQYF. DNA for the CDR3: TGTGCCAGCAGTTTTACACAGTACGAGCAGTACTTC. The V call is TRBV12-3 or TRBV12-4, the J call TRBJ2-7; D unresolved. The CDR3 is made up of 12 amino acids. Trimming took 3 bases from V and 4 from J, leaving 7 bases between them.

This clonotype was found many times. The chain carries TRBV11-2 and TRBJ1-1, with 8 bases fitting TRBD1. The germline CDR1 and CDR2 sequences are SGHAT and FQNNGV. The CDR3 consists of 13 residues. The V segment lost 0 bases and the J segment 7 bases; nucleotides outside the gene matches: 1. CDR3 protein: CASSLDRGLEAFF. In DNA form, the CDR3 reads TGTGCCAGCAGCTTAGACAGGGGGCTTGAAGCTTTCTTT.

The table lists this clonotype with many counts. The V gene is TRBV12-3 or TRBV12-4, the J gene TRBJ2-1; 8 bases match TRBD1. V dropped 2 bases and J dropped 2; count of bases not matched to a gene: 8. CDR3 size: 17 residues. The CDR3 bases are TGTGCCAGCAGTTTAAGGGGGCCGGGACAGGCCTACAATGAGCAGTTCTTC. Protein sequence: CASSLRGPGQAYNEQFF.

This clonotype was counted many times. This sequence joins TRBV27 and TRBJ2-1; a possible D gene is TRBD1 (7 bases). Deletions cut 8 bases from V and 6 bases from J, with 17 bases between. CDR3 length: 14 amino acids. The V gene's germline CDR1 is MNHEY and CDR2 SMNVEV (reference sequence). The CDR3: CASQPGGLLNEQFF. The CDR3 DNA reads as TGTGCCAGCCAGCCAGGGGGGTTGCTCAATGAGCAGTTCTTC.

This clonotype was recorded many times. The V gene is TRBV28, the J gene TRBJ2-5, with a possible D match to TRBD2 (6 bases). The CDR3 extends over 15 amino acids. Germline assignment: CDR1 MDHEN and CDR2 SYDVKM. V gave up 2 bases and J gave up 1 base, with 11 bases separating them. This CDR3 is CASSLIAEPQETQYF. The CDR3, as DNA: TGTGCCAGCAGTTTAATAGCGGAGCCCCAAGAGACCCAGTACTTC.

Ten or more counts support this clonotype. In DNA form, the CDR3 reads TGTGCCAGCAGCTTAAGCACCCCCAGGGACGGCTACACCTTC. Its translation is CASSLSTPRDGYTF. The rearrangement links TRBV7-9 to TRBJ1-2; D may be TRBD1 (5 bases). The CDR3 runs 14 residues. Germline CDR1 is SEHNR and CDR2 is FQNEAQ (reference sequence). V dropped 2 bases and J dropped 8 bases, with 15 bases sitting between them.

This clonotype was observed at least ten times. The CDR3 region is CASSLLLRLGEETQYF. The CDR3, as DNA: TGTGCCAGCAGCTTACTTCTCAGGCTGGGGGAAGAGACCCAGTACTTC. This chain joins TRBV7-9 and TRBJ2-5; D could derive from TRBD1 or TRBD2 (5 bases each). Between the trimmed V and J ends, which lost 2 bases and 3 bases, there was a span of 16 bases. CDR3 size: 16 residues. Germline V gene data show CDR1 as SEHNR and CDR2 as FQNEAQ (reference sequence).

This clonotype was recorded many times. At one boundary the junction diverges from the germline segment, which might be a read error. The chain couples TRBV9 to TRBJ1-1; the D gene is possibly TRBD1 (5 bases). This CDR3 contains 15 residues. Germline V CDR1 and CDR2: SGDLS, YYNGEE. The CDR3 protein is CASTVSGDGLTEAFF. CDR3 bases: TGTGCCAGCACCGTAAGTGGGGACGGACTGACTGAAGCTTTCTTT. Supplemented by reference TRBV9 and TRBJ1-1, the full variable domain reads DSGVTQTPKHLITATGQRVTLRCSPRSGDLSVYWYQQSLDQGLQFLIQYYNGEERAKGNILERFSAQQFPDLHSELNLSSLELGDSALYFCASTVSGDGLTEAFFGQGTRLTVV.

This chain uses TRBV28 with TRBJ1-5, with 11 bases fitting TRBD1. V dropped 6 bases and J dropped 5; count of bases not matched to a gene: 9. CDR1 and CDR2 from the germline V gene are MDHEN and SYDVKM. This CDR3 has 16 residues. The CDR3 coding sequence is TGTGCCAGCAGCCCCCCGGGACAGGGGGGAGATCAGCCCCAGCATTTT. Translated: CASSPPGQGGDQPQHF. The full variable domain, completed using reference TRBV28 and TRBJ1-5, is DVKVTQSSRYLVKRTGEKVFLECVQDMDHENMFWYRQDPGLGLRLIYFSYDVKMKEKGDIPEGYSVSREKKERFSLILESASTNQTSMYLCASSPPGQGGDQPQHFGDGTRLSIL.

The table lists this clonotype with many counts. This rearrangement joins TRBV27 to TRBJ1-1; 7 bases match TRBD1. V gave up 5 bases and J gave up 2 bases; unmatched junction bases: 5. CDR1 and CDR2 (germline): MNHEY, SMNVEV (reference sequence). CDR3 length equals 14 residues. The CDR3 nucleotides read TGTGCCAGCAGTCGAAACAGGGGTAACACTGAAGCTTTCTTT. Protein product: CASSRNRGNTEAFF.

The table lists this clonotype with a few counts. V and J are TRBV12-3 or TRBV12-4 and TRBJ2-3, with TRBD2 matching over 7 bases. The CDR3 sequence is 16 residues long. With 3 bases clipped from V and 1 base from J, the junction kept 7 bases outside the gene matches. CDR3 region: CASSFGRGWGTDTQYF. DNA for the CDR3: TGTGCCAGCAGTTTCGGGCGGGGGTGGGGCACAGATACGCAGTATTTT.

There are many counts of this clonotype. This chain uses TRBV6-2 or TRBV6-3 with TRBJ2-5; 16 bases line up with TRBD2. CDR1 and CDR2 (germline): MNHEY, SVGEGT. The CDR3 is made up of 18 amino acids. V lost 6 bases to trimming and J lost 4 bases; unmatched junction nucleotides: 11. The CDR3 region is CASRRPGLAGGPVETQYF. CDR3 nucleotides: TGTGCCAGCAGGCGACCGGGACTAGCGGGAGGGCCGGTAGAGACCCAGTACTTC.

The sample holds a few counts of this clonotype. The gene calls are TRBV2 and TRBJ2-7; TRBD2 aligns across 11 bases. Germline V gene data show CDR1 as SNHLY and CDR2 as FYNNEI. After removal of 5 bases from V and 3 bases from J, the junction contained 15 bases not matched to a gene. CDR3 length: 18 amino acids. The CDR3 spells CASSSGTSGTIGGYEQYF. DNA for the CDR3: TGTGCCAGCAGTTCCGGGACTAGCGGAACCATCGGGGGCTACGAGCAGTACTTC.

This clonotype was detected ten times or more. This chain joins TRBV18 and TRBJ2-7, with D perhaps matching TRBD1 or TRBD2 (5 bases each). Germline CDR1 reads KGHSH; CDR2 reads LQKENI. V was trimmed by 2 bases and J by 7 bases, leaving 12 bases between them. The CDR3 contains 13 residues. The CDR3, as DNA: TGTGCCAGCTCACCAACCCCTGGGGGAGAGCAGTACTTC. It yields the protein CASSPTPGGEQYF.